This entry lists 17 T cell receptor beta chains sequenced from one sample in a study of cytomegalovirus exposure and HLA in healthy donors. The PCR made use of 60 Vbeta and 13 Jbeta primers. The assay was immunoSEQ multiplex PCR, and TCRdb's table has in-frame clones only and misses some. The sample totals fewer than 150,000 clones. What was sequenced was PBMCs. The receptors derive from a woman in her fifties or sixties in good health and CMV-seronegative.

The J gene is TRBJ1-1, the V gene TRBV19; the D is unclear. CDR1 and CDR2 (germline): LNHDA, SQIVND (reference sequence). V was shortened by 6 bases and J by 8 bases, with 13 bases between the two germline ends. The CDR3 sequence is 12 residues long. The CDR3 sequence: CASSAATREAFF. Here the CDR3 DNA reads TGTGCCAGTAGCGCCGCCACCAGGGAAGCTTTCTTT.

This chain uses TRBV2 with TRBJ2-5; D might be TRBD2 (6 bases). CDR1 and CDR2 from the germline V gene are SNHLY and FYNNEI. CDR3 length: 14 residues. V gave up 6 bases and J gave up 5 bases, with 16 bases separating them. In nucleotides, the CDR3 is TGTGCCAGCAGAGAGGGACTTTTAAGGGAGACCCAGTACTTC. Residues: CASREGLLRETQYF.

The chain carries TRBV5-1 and TRBJ1-4; 10 positions match TRBD1. The junction had 9 bases not matched to a gene; V was cut back by 3 bases and J by 7 bases. The CDR3 length is 16 residues. Germline V lookup: CDR1 SGHRS, CDR2 YFSETQ. CDR3 sequence (DNA): TGCGCCAGCAGCTCCAAAAAGACAGGGGGCGGTGAAAAACTGTTTTTT. Translating it yields CASSSKKTGGGEKLFF.

To note about this clone: A junction end diverges from the germline sequence, so it may reflect a read error. The chain couples TRBV5-3 to TRBJ2-6; perhaps TRBD2 as D (7 bases). TRBV5-3 is flagged as an ORF with uncertain function. This CDR3 region has 19 residues. The CDR3 loop reads CTRSLDTGRGISGANVLTF. The CDR3 nucleotides are TGTACCAGAAGCTTGGACACAGGGAGGGGCATCTCTGGGGCCAACGTCCTGACTTTC.

The genes are TRBV25-1 and TRBJ2-7; 10 positions match TRBD1. Germline CDR1 MGHDK, CDR2 SYGVNS. CDR3 length: 16 residues. The J segment lost 6 bases and the V segment lost 0 bases, leaving 8 bases of the junction unmatched. CDR3 nucleotides: TGTGCCAGCAGTGAATATGGAGGGACAGGGGCTGGCGAGCAGTACTTC. Encoded protein: CASSEYGGTGAGEQYF.

V is TRBV5-1 and J is TRBJ2-7; D gene ambiguous. V dropped 0 bases and J dropped 1 base, with 11 bases sitting between them. Germline lookup yields CDR1 SGHRS and CDR2 YFSETQ. The CDR3 has 15 residues. The CDR3 nucleotides read TGCGCCAGCAGCTTGGCGCCAGGTACTTCCTACGAGCAGTACTTC. Its protein product is CASSLAPGTSYEQYF.

The chain carries TRBV4-1 and TRBJ2-2; 8 bases map to TRBD1. V dropped 1 base and J dropped 3; count of bases not matched to a gene: 19. Germline V gene data show CDR1 as MGHRA and CDR2 as YSYEKL. The CDR3 runs to 21 residues. CDR3 bases: TGCGCCAGCAGCCAAGTTATTACTATTTTTAGGACAGGGAGAGACACCGGGGAGCTGTTTTTT. Translation: CASSQVITIFRTGRDTGELFF.

The chain carries TRBV4-2 and TRBJ2-7; D might be TRBD1 (5 bases). The germline CDR1 and CDR2 sequences are LGHNA and YNFKEQ. The CDR3 length is 15 residues. Trimming removed 1 base from V and 2 bases from J, with 12 bases in between. The CDR3 spells CASSQGLGATYEQYF. In DNA, the CDR3 is TGTGCCAGCAGCCAAGGTTTAGGGGCCACCTACGAGCAGTACTTC.

V and J are TRBV28 and TRBJ1-6, with D possibly being TRBD1 (5 bases). Germline V CDR1 and CDR2: MDHEN, SYDVKM. The CDR3 runs 15 residues. V was trimmed by 1 base and J by 9 bases, leaving 13 bases between them. This CDR3 reads CASSLYGGNGSPLHF. Here the CDR3 DNA reads TGTGCCAGCAGTTTATATGGGGGGAACGGTTCACCCCTCCACTTT.

The chain has TRBV11-2 and TRBJ2-7, with 13 bases aligning to TRBD2. The CDR3 consists of 17 residues. CDR1 is SGHAT and CDR2 is FQNNGV in the germline V gene. V lost 5 bases to trimming and J lost 5 bases; unmatched junction nucleotides: 12. The CDR3 here is CASSTGLAGVTYHEQYF. CDR3 DNA sequence: TGTGCCAGCAGCACCGGACTAGCGGGAGTTACGTATCACGAGCAGTACTTC.

The J gene is TRBJ1-1, the V gene TRBV7-9, with a possible D match to TRBD1 (6 bases). Germline CDR1 is SEHNR and CDR2 is FQNEAQ (reference sequence). The CDR3 spans 12 residues. The V gene lost 5 bases and the J gene lost 7 bases, with 11 bases spanning the gap. This chain's CDR3 is CASSKGEGEAFF. The CDR3, as DNA: TGTGCCAGCAGCAAGGGGGAGGGTGAAGCTTTCTTT.

The rearrangement uses TRBV28 and TRBJ1-1; D remains unclear. V was clipped by 3 bases and J by 9 bases, with 14 bases between them. Germline V gene sequence: CDR1 MDHEN, CDR2 SYDVKM. The CDR3 has 13 amino acids. The CDR3 nucleotides read TGTGCCAGCAGTTTCCGAGGTTCGTCTCAAGCTTTCTTT. This codes for CASSFRGSSQAFF.

The chain is built from TRBV30 and TRBJ1-2, with 8 bases lining up with TRBD1. Germline values: CDR1 GTSNPN, CDR2 SVGIG (reference sequence). This CDR3 is 12 amino acids long. Losses at the gene ends were 5 bases for V and 9 bases for J; bases not matched to a gene: 8. The chain's CDR3 is CAWDDTGGSYTF. DNA for the CDR3: TGTGCCTGGGATGATACAGGGGGAAGCTACACCTTC.

The chain recombines TRBV25-1 with TRBJ1-1; D may be TRBD1 (6 bases). The CDR3 spans 14 residues. V lost 4 bases to trimming and J lost 4 bases, with 13 bases between them. Germline CDR1 MGHDK, CDR2 SYGVNS. For the CDR3, the DNA is TGTGCCAGCAGTGTACAGGGAGAGAGCACTGAAGCTTTCTTT. It codes for CASSVQGESTEAFF.

The rearrangement uses TRBV18 and TRBJ2-1, with 7 bases matching TRBD2. The CDR3 loop spans 13 amino acids. After removal of 1 base from V and 10 bases from J, the junction contained 4 bases not matched to a gene. Germline CDR1 KGHSH, CDR2 LQKENI. CDR3 in amino acids: CASSPLREPEQFF. CDR3 nucleotide sequence: TGTGCCAGCTCACCACTGCGGGAGCCAGAGCAGTTCTTC.

The gene calls are TRBV11-2 and TRBJ2-7, with 8 nucleotides matching TRBD1. The germline V gene has CDR1 SGHAT and CDR2 FQNNGV. With V trimmed by 1 base and J by 4 bases, 6 bases remained unmatched. The CDR3 totals 15 residues. CDR3 in amino acids: CASSLVGRGQYEQYF. The CDR3 DNA sequence: TGTGCCAGCAGCTTAGTTGGCAGGGGGCAATACGAGCAGTACTTC.

The rearrangement links TRBV5-1 to TRBJ1-4, with 11 bases lining up with TRBD1. The CDR3 is 15 amino acids. Per the germline V gene, CDR1 is SGHRS and CDR2 is YFSETQ. The trim removed 0 bases at V and 7 bases at J, leaving 2 bases unmatched. The CDR3 loop reads CASSLVGQGVEKLFF. The CDR3 DNA is TGCGCCAGCAGCTTGGTGGGACAGGGGGTTGAAAAACTGTTTTTT.